These 9 T cell receptor beta chains share one sample of origin, sequenced in a study of T cell responses to AZD1222 COVID-19 vaccine. TCRdb's table, derived via immunoSEQ multiplex PCR, lists solely in-frame clones and lacks some. The sample has about 140,000 clones, 80% to 95% seen once; the top ten hold approximately 1.3%. The material sequenced was peripheral blood, taken 28 days after the second AZD1222 dose. These TCRs come from an adult who received the AZD1222 COVID-19 vaccine.

The V gene is TRBV27, the J gene TRBJ1-3; D may be TRBD1 (6 bases). This CDR3 region has 14 residues. CDR1 is MNHEY and CDR2 is SMNVEV in the germline V gene (reference sequence). Trimming stripped 5 bases from V and 0 bases from J, with 8 bases between. The CDR3 DNA is TGTGCCAGCAGTGAACAGGGCTCTGGAAACACCATATATTTT. It is translated as CASSEQGSGNTIYF.

The chain couples TRBV9 to TRBJ1-5; D is undetermined. Between the trimmed V and J ends, which lost 0 bases and 7 bases, there was a span of 14 bases. CDR1 is SGDLS, CDR2 YYNGEE, per germline. The CDR3 spans 15 residues. As DNA, the CDR3 is TGTGCCAGCAGCGTAGGTCGACCAGGTGGCCAGCCCCAGCATTTT. Its protein is CASSVGRPGGQPQHF.

Comment on this clone: Other DNA variants within this sample encode the same CDR3. V gene TRBV11-2 combines with J gene TRBJ2-1; D remains ambiguous. V shed 1 base and J shed 10 bases, with 8 bases lying between them. Germline CDR1 SGHAT, CDR2 FQNNGV. This CDR3 is built from 12 residues. DNA of the CDR3: TGTGCCAGCAGCTTAGTAAACCCCGAGCAGTTCTTC. Its protein product is CASSLVNPEQFF.

The chain carries TRBV9 and TRBJ1-6; D remains unclear. CDR1 and CDR2 (germline): SGDLS, YYNGEE. V lost 0 bases to trimming and J lost 0 bases, with 7 bases between them. The length of the CDR3 is 16 residues. The CDR3 reads CASSVGTSSYNSPLHF. The CDR3 region has the DNA TGTGCCAGCAGCGTAGGAACCAGCTCCTATAATTCACCCCTCCACTTT.

J is TRBJ2-3 and V is TRBV7-2, with a tentative D call TRBD2 (5 bases). The CDR3 totals 15 residues. CDR1 is SGHTA, CDR2 FQGNSA, per germline. V was cut by 2 bases and J by 2 bases, with 11 bases left in between. The CDR3 bases are TGTGCCAGCAGCTTACCCCGGGGAATCACAGATACGCAGTATTTT. Its protein is CASSLPRGITDTQYF.

The chain joins TRBV9 to TRBJ2-3; 7 bases are a match to TRBD2. The CDR3 has 14 residues. Trimming took 0 bases from V and 4 from J; bases not matched to a gene: 2. From germline, CDR1 is SGDLS and CDR2 YYNGEE. CDR3 in DNA: TGTGCCAGCAGCGTAGGACTAGCCTCAGATACGCAGTATTTT. It is translated as CASSVGLASDTQYF.

V is TRBV7-8 and J is TRBJ1-1; D unclear. This CDR3 has 16 residues. Germline CDR1 reads SGHVS; CDR2 reads FQNEAQ. The V gene lost 5 bases and the J gene lost 0 bases, with 16 bases spanning the gap. This chain's CDR3 is CASSPMIDGLNTEAFF. The DNA of the CDR3 is TGTGCCAGCAGCCCGATGATAGACGGCTTGAACACTGAAGCTTTCTTT.

The V call is TRBV9, the J call TRBJ2-1; 9 nucleotides agree with TRBD2. CDR1 is SGDLS and CDR2 is YYNGEE in the germline V gene. The J segment lost 5 bases and the V segment lost 0 bases, leaving 9 bases of the junction unmatched. The CDR3 is 17 amino acids. In nucleotides, the CDR3 is TGTGCCAGCAGCGTAGAGGCTAGCGGGGCGGGAAACAATGAGCAGTTCTTC. It yields the protein CASSVEASGAGNNEQFF.

Note on this clone: This CDR3 is also generated by other DNA sequences in the sample. This chain connects TRBV28 to TRBJ1-1; D gene ambiguous. Germline V CDR1 and CDR2: MDHEN, SYDVKM. V lost 6 bases and J 6 bases, leaving 8 bases between the germline ends. The CDR3 covers 11 residues. The CDR3 loop is CASRGRPEAFF. CDR3 DNA sequence: TGTGCCAGCAGAGGGAGACCTGAAGCTTTCTTT.